The source of this T cell receptor beta chain is a study of blood T cell repertoires in COVID-19 (dated by TCRdb to the early 2020s). Turning to the overall study: Collaborator samples came from the United States, Italy and Spain and covered acute and convalescent phases of COVID-19. The material from the prospective study consisted of cDNA or gDNA derived from T cells, B-cell-depleted T cells, or PBMCs. The dataset comprised deeply sampled blood TCRbeta repertoires from subjects exposed to, actively infected with, or recovered from COVID-19. The repertoires were made available in a free public database intended to serve as a resource for research on the immune response to SARS-CoV-2. The samples were drawn from the first 160 participants of the ongoing ImmuneRACE study and from over 950 subjects provided by 6 global collaborators. Nearly every sample came with metadata listing a de-identified subject ID, COVID-19 status, age in years and sex. HLA class I and class II types, where available, came from metadata supplied by the sample provider rather than from assay-based typing. The paper as a whole reports these results and caveats: The quantity of clinical and demographic metadata differed by source and by participant and was supplied without curation.

The immunoSEQ Assay, a bias-controlled multiplex PCR, was used to amplify TCRbeta CDR3 regions from genomic DNA. The authors' pipeline ran thus. The number of nucleated cells in each sample was estimated from the amplification of reference gene primers within the assay. Sequence reads were collapsed and filtered to measure the absolute abundance of every unique TCRbeta CDR3 rearrangement. Productive Simpson clonality was computed per sample as the square root of Simpson's diversity index over productive rearrangements. Held by TCRdb, this immuneACCESS table contains in-frame sequences only and omits some clones. Under half of the omission traces to an unresolved V gene where checked; the cause of the rest is unknown. The DNA gave D and trimming, while V, J and clone size come from that table. Across this sample there are about 290,000 clones, with 89% seen only once. The top ten clones comprise about 1.8% of the sample.

Enrolling through a virtual design, the prospective study's participants ranged in age from about 18 to 89 years and lived across about two dozen United States geographic areas. To assign participants to cohorts, the prospective study relied on clinical history that participants themselves reported in a screening survey and a study questionnaire. For ImmuneRACE Cohort 3, a participant was defined as recovered based on two consecutive negative NP/OP PCR tests, clearance by a healthcare professional, or resolution of symptoms. Mobile phlebotomists in the prospective study collected whole blood, serum and a nasopharyngeal or oropharyngeal swab from every participant. Prospective study participants could optionally give additional blood draws and questionnaires over an approximately 2-month period. Blood samples from the prospective study were shipped frozen or at room temperature prior to DNA extraction.

A remark on this clone: There is no known antigen for this receptor. Per-base qualities were not stored, and no clone one base away is much larger.

The cysteine opens and the phenylalanine closes a CDR3 of 15 amino acids. Only the CDR3 portion is preserved as DNA: 45 bases, with reading frame beginning at the first base. CDR1 and CDR2 (SEHNR, FQNEAQ) derive from the germline V gene (reference sequence). Trimmed from V: 3 bases; trimmed from J: 0 bases; junction bases lacking a gene match: 5. The sequence was obtained from a woman aged 40 to 55 who had recovered from COVID-19. The source material was PBMCs or T cells enriched from blood (not recorded which). The chain uses TRBV7-9 and TRBJ2-7; TRBD2 matches 7 bases in the middle. Here is the DNA: TGTGCCAGCAGCTTCTCTAGCGGATTCTCCTACGAGCAGTACTTC. It is translated as CASSFSSGFSYEQYF.